This T cell receptor (beta chain) derives from a study of OX40 agonist ivuxolimab in advanced cancers. Study summary: Patients took ivuxolimab, an agonistic anti-OX40 (CD134) antibody. Dose-escalation patients had hepatocellular carcinoma, melanoma, renal cell or head and neck cancer.

On this clone itself: What it binds is not known.

Clones were read by immunoSEQ multiplex PCR, and TCRdb kept only the in-frame ones, dropping some. The data hold fewer than 80,000 clones, with roughly nine tenths observed a single time. Study-level results: At 0.1 to 3.0 mg/kg and by week 6, clonal expansion occurred in CD4+ and CD8+ blood T cells.

The CDR3 is 15 amino acids. The germline gives CDR1 SGDLS, CDR2 YYNGEE. The germline V and J ends were trimmed by 0 bases and 3 bases, with 9 bases remaining between them. Sequencing was performed on CD4+ or CD8+ T cells sorted from blood, taken in a trial of the OX40 agonist ivuxolimab. V gene TRBV9 combines with J gene TRBJ2-2; D gene unclear. The source of this sequence is an adult with an advanced solid tumor such as melanoma, head and neck, liver or kidney cancer. The CDR3 spells CASSVEALDTGELFF. Here the CDR3 DNA reads TGTGCCAGCAGCGTAGAGGCTTTGGACACCGGGGAGCTGTTTTTT.